This T cell receptor beta chain came from a study of T cell responses to AZD1222 COVID-19 vaccine. Study-wide results and caveats: At baseline, seropositivity was found in only a handful of AZD1222 recipients. Donors in the cohort were predominantly white British and more often female, and clonal diversity was possibly underestimated. Along spike, vaccine-associated CD4 TCRs were found throughout, with dominance at 160-218 and 743-854.

Trimming stripped 0 bases from V and 6 bases from J, with 8 bases between. Germline CDR1 and CDR2: GTSNPN and SVGIG (reference sequence). The CDR3 runs to 12 residues. Generated by immunoSEQ multiplex PCR, the TCRdb table keeps only in-frame clones and is missing some. The sample lists 55,000 to 75,000 clones; less than 85% were seen once. In its sample, this clone was seen once. The antigen remains undetermined. The chain links TRBV30 to TRBJ2-5, with no clear D. The source is an adult in good health. This material consisted of peripheral blood, taken on day 0 of MenACWY control vaccination. CDR3 loop: CAWSVTAKTQYF. CDR3 DNA: TGTGCCTGGAGTGTAACCGCCAAGACCCAGTACTTC.